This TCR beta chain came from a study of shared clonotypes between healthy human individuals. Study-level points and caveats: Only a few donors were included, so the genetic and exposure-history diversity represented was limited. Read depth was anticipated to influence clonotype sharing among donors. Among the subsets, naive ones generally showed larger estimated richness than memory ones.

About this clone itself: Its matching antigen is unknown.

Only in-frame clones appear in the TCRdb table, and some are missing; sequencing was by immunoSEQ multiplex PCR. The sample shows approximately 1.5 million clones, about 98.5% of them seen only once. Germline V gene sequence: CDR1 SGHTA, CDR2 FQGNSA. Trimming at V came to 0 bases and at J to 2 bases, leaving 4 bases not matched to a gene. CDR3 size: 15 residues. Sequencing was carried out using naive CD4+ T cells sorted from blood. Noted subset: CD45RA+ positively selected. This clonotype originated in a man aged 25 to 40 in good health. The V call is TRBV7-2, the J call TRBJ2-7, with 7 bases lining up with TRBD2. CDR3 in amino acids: CASSLAPGGPYEQYF. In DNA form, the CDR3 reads TGTGCCAGCAGCTTAGCTCCGGGGGGTCCCTACGAGCAGTACTTC.